This entry lists 26 T cell receptor beta chains sequenced from one sample in a study of T-cell reconstitution after alpha-beta-depleted transplantation in children. Researchers prepared the TCRbeta library using unique molecular identifiers, the study reports. TCRdb analysed the PCR reads with MiXCR anew, one entry per CDR3 protein. The sample includes around 120,000 distinct CDR3 sequences, under 25% of them seen just once. Sequencing was performed on PBMCs, mostly from graft donor cells, taken 180 days after TCRalphabeta/CD19-depleted stem cell transplant. Every receptor here comes from a male patient between 2 and 15 years old who had a stem cell transplant for chronic granulomatous disease, so the T cells may come from the graft donor.

This clonotype was counted at least ten times. The chain joins TRBV5-6 to TRBJ2-1; D ambiguous. Germline CDR1 SGHDT, CDR2 YYEEEE. The CDR3 has 15 residues. V lost 1 base and J 8 bases, leaving 16 bases between the germline ends. The CDR3 DNA sequence: TGTGCCAGCAGCTTGAAACGGAAGATGAGAGATGAGCAGTTCTTC. This gives the protein CASSLKRKMRDEQFF.

Concerning this clonotype itself: Relative to the germline gene, one junction end is altered; a read error may explain this. The chain couples TRBV12-3 or TRBV12-4 to TRBJ2-7, with 11 positions matching TRBD2. The CDR3 has 15 amino acids. CDR3 nucleotide sequence: TGTGCCAGCAGCTTAGCGGGAGGGCCGATTCCCGAGCAGTACTTC. Translated, it gives CASSLAGGPIPEQYF.

This sequence joins TRBV4-3 and TRBJ2-7; no clear D. From germline, CDR1 is LGHNA and CDR2 YSLEER. The CDR3 runs to 14 residues. Trimming cost V 0 bases and J 6 bases, with 12 bases left between them. In DNA form, the CDR3 reads TGCGCCAGCAGCCAAGATGATCTAGGCTCCGAGCAGTACTTC. Its translation is CASSQDDLGSEQYF.

The CDR3 DNA follows: TGTGCCAGCAGTGAAGTTCCACGGAAACTCCAAGAGACCCAGTACTTC. Translated, it gives CASSEVPRKLQETQYF. This chain connects TRBV6-1 to TRBJ2-5; D unclear. From germline, CDR1 is MNHNS and CDR2 SASEGT. This CDR3 is built from 16 residues. V was cut by 1 base and J by 1 base, with 13 bases left in between.

This chain uses TRBV6-1 with TRBJ1-4; tentatively, D is TRBD1 (6 bases). Per the germline V gene, CDR1 is MNHNS and CDR2 is SASEGT. The CDR3 sequence is 13 residues long. V was trimmed by 10 bases and J by 8 bases, leaving 17 bases between them. CDR3 coding DNA: TGTGCCACCAAACAGGGTTTTGACGAAAAACTGTTTTTT. This gives the protein CATKQGFDEKLFF.

This clonotype was seen at least ten times. V usage is TRBV6-5 and J usage is TRBJ2-7; 12 bases fit TRBD1. Per the germline V gene, CDR1 is MNHEY and CDR2 is SVGAGI. Trimming cost V 1 base and J 1 base; bases outside gene matches: 2. This CDR3 region has 16 residues. CDR3 region: CASSYWGQGASYEQYF. The CDR3 DNA is TGTGCCAGCAGTTACTGGGGACAGGGGGCGTCCTACGAGCAGTACTTC.

In its sample, this clonotype was seen many times. The genes are TRBV20-1 and TRBJ1-4; D remains ambiguous. Trimming stripped 1 base from V and 7 bases from J, with 13 bases between. Germline lookup yields CDR1 DFQATT and CDR2 SNEGSKA (reference sequence). The CDR3 runs 14 residues. CDR3 loop: CSARGEGWGEKLFF. As DNA, the CDR3 is TGCAGTGCTAGAGGGGAGGGTTGGGGTGAAAAACTGTTTTTT.

The chain is built from TRBV29-1 and TRBJ2-1, with D possibly TRBD2 on 6 matching bases. With 6 bases removed from V and 8 bases from J, the gap between germline ends came to 17 bases. Germline assignment: CDR1 SQVTM and CDR2 ANQGSEA. The CDR3 spans 13 residues. The CDR3 DNA reads as TGCAGCGTGGGCCCGGGAGTGGGCGATGAGCAGTTCTTC. Residues: CSVGPGVGDEQFF.

This clonotype was seen at least ten times. The rearrangement uses TRBV29-1 and TRBJ1-1; D not certain. This CDR3 spans 10 amino acids. CDR1 is SQVTM, CDR2 ANQGSEA, per germline. The V end lost 4 bases, the J end lost 4 bases, and 4 bases lay between the germline ends. CDR3 in DNA: TGCAGCGTTGTTGGCACTGAAGCTTTCTTT. The encoded protein is CSVVGTEAFF.

The chain employs TRBV12-5 and TRBJ2-1, with D possibly being TRBD2 (5 bases). Germline V gene data show CDR1 as LGHNT and CDR2 as FRNRAP. The CDR3 runs to 16 residues. V was pared by 1 base and J by 7 bases, with 17 bases between. CDR3 sequence (DNA): TGTGCTAGTGGTTTGGACATCCCACTCACGGGGAATGAGCAGTTCTTC. Its protein product is CASGLDIPLTGNEQFF.

This rearrangement joins TRBV15 to TRBJ1-5, with D perhaps TRBD1 (6 bases). The CDR3 totals 14 residues. Trimming removed 3 bases at V and 8 bases at J, with 14 bases between. Germline CDR1 and CDR2: LNHNV and YYDKDF (reference sequence). The CDR3 nucleotides read TGTGCCACCAGCAGGTTCCTGGGGGCTGAGCCCCAGCATTTT. Amino acid sequence: CATSRFLGAEPQHF.

This clonotype was counted many times. The chain uses TRBV5-1 and TRBJ1-6, with a weak D call TRBD1 (6 bases). CDR3 length: 15 residues. With 4 bases removed from V and 8 bases from J, the gap between germline ends came to 16 bases. Germline lookup yields CDR1 SGHRS and CDR2 YFSETQ. The chain's CDR3 is CASSQGGGTDSPLHF. CDR3 bases: TGCGCCAGCAGCCAAGGAGGGGGGACGGATTCACCCCTCCACTTT. Filled out from reference TRBV5-1 and TRBJ1-6, the complete variable domain reads KAGVTQTPRYLIKTRGQQVTLSCSPISGHRSVSWYQQTPGQGLQFLFEYFSETQRNKGNFPGRFSGRQFSNSRSEMNVSTLELGDSALYLCASSQGGGTDSPLHFGNGTRLTVT.

The rearrangement links TRBV5-1 to TRBJ2-3, with 9 bases that match TRBD1. With V trimmed by 2 bases and J by 6 bases, 7 bases remained unmatched. This CDR3 spans 15 amino acids. Per the germline V gene, CDR1 is SGHRS and CDR2 is YFSETQ. CDR3 region: CASSLTGGEMDTQYF. The CDR3 nucleotides read TGCGCCAGCAGCTTAACAGGGGGCGAAATGGATACGCAGTATTTT.

The V call is TRBV10-2, the J call TRBJ1-1; TRBD1 might be the D (5 bases). V was clipped by 4 bases and J by 6 bases, with 15 bases between them. The CDR3 has 14 residues. Germline CDR1 WSHSY, CDR2 SAAADI. The CDR3 loop reads CASSGVRVGSEAFF. The CDR3 DNA reads as TGCGCCAGCAGTGGGGTCAGGGTCGGTTCTGAAGCTTTCTTT.

This clonotype has ten or more counts. The chain is built from TRBV12-3 or TRBV12-4 and TRBJ2-5; D not certain. Trimming shortened V by 2 bases and J by 5 bases, and 9 bases separated the two germline ends. This CDR3 is built from 13 residues. The chain's CDR3 is CASSLLGWETQYF. Here the CDR3 DNA reads TGTGCCAGCAGTTTACTTGGTTGGGAGACCCAGTACTTC.

Many counts were recorded for this clonotype. The chain joins TRBV29-1 to TRBJ2-3, with 8 bases matching TRBD2. Germline V gives CDR1 SQVTM, CDR2 ANQGSEA. The CDR3 is made up of 15 amino acids. Trimming removed 6 bases from V and 1 base from J; junction bases left unmatched: 9. CDR3 loop: CSVGQLAVGTDTQYF. DNA of the CDR3: TGCAGCGTCGGCCAACTAGCGGTCGGCACAGATACGCAGTATTTT.

This clonotype was found many times. V and J are TRBV20-1 and TRBJ2-7; D may be TRBD1 or TRBD2 (5 bases each). V lost 1 base, J lost 2 bases, and 9 bases lay in between. The CDR3 loop spans 13 amino acids. Germline V gene data show CDR1 as DFQATT and CDR2 as SNEGSKA (reference sequence). The CDR3 region is CSARGDGTYEQYF. CDR3 bases: TGCAGTGCTAGAGGGGACGGGACCTACGAGCAGTACTTC.

This clonotype was observed at least ten times. V and J are TRBV20-1 and TRBJ2-7; TRBD2 aligns across 7 bases. Trimming took 6 bases from V and 6 from J; bases not matched to a gene: 11. CDR1 is DFQATT and CDR2 is SNEGSKA in the germline V gene (reference sequence). This CDR3 has 13 residues. The CDR3 region is CSAVGTIWREQYF. The CDR3 DNA follows: TGCAGTGCAGTTGGGACTATCTGGCGCGAGCAGTACTTC.

The chain recombines TRBV29-1 with TRBJ1-1, with 7 bases aligning to TRBD1. Losses at the gene ends were 6 bases for V and 5 bases for J; bases not matched to a gene: 12. Germline CDR1 and CDR2: SQVTM and ANQGSEA. The CDR3 consists of 14 residues. The CDR3 is CSVALTGFQTEAFF. CDR3 coding DNA: TGCAGCGTAGCACTGACAGGGTTTCAGACTGAAGCTTTCTTT.

The chain recombines TRBV10-3 with TRBJ1-5; D ambiguous. The CDR3 consists of 14 residues. The V gene lost 11 bases and the J gene lost 2 bases, with 16 bases spanning the gap. Germline V gene sequence: CDR1 ENHRY, CDR2 SYGVKD. CDR3: CAVSEGPGNQPQHF. As DNA, the CDR3 is TGTGCCGTGTCCGAAGGCCCAGGCAATCAGCCCCAGCATTTT.

This chain connects TRBV7-2 to TRBJ2-3, with D perhaps being TRBD1 or TRBD2 (6 bases each). V lost 5 bases, J lost 2 bases, and 17 bases lay in between. CDR3 length: 16 amino acids. CDR1 SGHTA and CDR2 FQGNSA come from the germline V gene. The CDR3 nucleotides are TGTGCCAGCAGCCCAGGGGCGGGGTCACTCACAGATACGCAGTATTTT. Protein: CASSPGAGSLTDTQYF.

The J gene is TRBJ2-1, the V gene TRBV5-1; D ambiguous. Germline loops: CDR1 SGHRS, CDR2 YFSETQ. This CDR3 comprises 12 residues. Trimming removed 7 bases from V and 10 bases from J, with 15 bases in between. The CDR3 DNA reads as TGCGCCAGCCGCCACGAGGCGGAGGAGCAGTTCTTC. Its translation: CASRHEAEEQFF.

This clonotype appeared many times. This chain's CDR3 is CASSLAISGGIQETQYF. The DNA of the CDR3 is TGTGCCAGCAGCTTAGCCATAAGCGGGGGGATCCAAGAGACCCAGTACTTC. This sequence joins TRBV7-2 and TRBJ2-5; 9 nucleotides match TRBD2. With 0 bases clipped from V and 1 base from J, the junction kept 6 bases outside the gene matches. The CDR3 consists of 17 residues. Germline V lookup: CDR1 SGHTA, CDR2 FQGNSA.

The V gene is TRBV29-1, the J gene TRBJ2-1, with 8 bases fitting TRBD1. This CDR3 contains 14 residues. Germline assignment: CDR1 SQVTM and CDR2 ANQGSEA. V gave up 8 bases and J gave up 8 bases; unmatched junction bases: 14. CDR3 in amino acids: CSLKGQGGRYEQFF. The CDR3 nucleotides are TGCAGCCTAAAAGGACAGGGTGGGAGATATGAGCAGTTCTTC.

The genes are TRBV5-6 and TRBJ2-7, with D perhaps TRBD2 (5 bases). CDR1 is SGHDT, CDR2 YYEEEE, per germline. V was cut by 1 base and J by 4 bases, with 6 bases left in between. This CDR3 region has 12 residues. CDR3 residues: CASSLRGYEQYF. The DNA of the CDR3 is TGTGCCAGCAGCTTGAGAGGGTACGAGCAGTACTTC.

The rearrangement joins TRBV6-5 to TRBJ2-7; TRBD1 matches 7 bases. The V and J ends lost 5 bases and 3 bases, in that order; junction bases with no gene match: 10. The CDR3 has 15 amino acids. Germline CDR1 reads MNHEY; CDR2 reads SVGAGI. The CDR3 DNA is TGTGCCAGCAGTACCGGACAGGTTCGATACTACGAGCAGTACTTC. Protein: CASSTGQVRYYEQYF.